The clone carrying this T cell receptor (beta chain) was found a few times. Its antigen is currently unknown. Healthy bone marrow donors supplied every sample. The data were taken from a study of cytomegalovirus exposure and HLA in healthy donors. Study-level results: Prior analysis indicated that the majority of TCR beta V segments exhibited productivity approximately 87% or approximately 30% of the time. Many donors shared some public TCRs, even though most TCR sequences were rare.

Trimming took 6 bases from V and 2 from J; bases not matched to a gene: 7. This CDR3 has 15 residues. Germline V gives CDR1 SQVTM, CDR2 ANQGSEA. The study ran its PCR with 60 Vbeta and 13 Jbeta primers. Libraries were prepared by immunoSEQ multiplex PCR; TCRdb keeps only in-frame clonotypes and omits some of them. This table holds over 100,000 clones, approximately 70% found once. V usage is TRBV29-1 and J usage is TRBJ2-7, with TRBD2 matching over 13 bases. Material: PBMCs. The receptor was derived from a woman aged 25 to 45 in good health and CMV-seronegative. CDR3 loop: CSVVPGTSGTYEQYF. The CDR3 DNA sequence: TGCAGCGTGGTACCCGGGACTAGCGGGACCTACGAGCAGTACTTC.